This TCR beta chain was recovered during a study of OX40 agonist ivuxolimab in advanced cancers. Study in general: Ivuxolimab, an antibody acting as an agonist of OX40 (CD134), was used to treat patients.

The data were produced by immunoSEQ multiplex PCR, yet TCRdb's version contains in-frame clones alone and is incomplete. The table shows about 40,000 clones, with around 89% occurring only once. Study results and limitations: There were, on average, more expanded clones in CD8+ T cells than in CD4+.

As to this clone: Its matching antigen is unknown.

The CDR3 is made up of 14 amino acids. The germline V and J ends were trimmed by 7 bases and 2 bases, with 11 bases remaining between them. Germline CDR1 KGHSH, CDR2 LQKENI. The sequence was obtained from an adult with an advanced solid tumor such as melanoma, head and neck, liver or kidney cancer. The chain combines TRBV18 with TRBJ2-2; D call uncertain. The sample was CD4+ or CD8+ T cells sorted from blood, taken in a trial of the OX40 agonist ivuxolimab. The CDR3 DNA reads TGTGCCAGCTTCCCGCAGGCCAACACCGGGGAGCTGTTTTTT. Translation: CASFPQANTGELFF.